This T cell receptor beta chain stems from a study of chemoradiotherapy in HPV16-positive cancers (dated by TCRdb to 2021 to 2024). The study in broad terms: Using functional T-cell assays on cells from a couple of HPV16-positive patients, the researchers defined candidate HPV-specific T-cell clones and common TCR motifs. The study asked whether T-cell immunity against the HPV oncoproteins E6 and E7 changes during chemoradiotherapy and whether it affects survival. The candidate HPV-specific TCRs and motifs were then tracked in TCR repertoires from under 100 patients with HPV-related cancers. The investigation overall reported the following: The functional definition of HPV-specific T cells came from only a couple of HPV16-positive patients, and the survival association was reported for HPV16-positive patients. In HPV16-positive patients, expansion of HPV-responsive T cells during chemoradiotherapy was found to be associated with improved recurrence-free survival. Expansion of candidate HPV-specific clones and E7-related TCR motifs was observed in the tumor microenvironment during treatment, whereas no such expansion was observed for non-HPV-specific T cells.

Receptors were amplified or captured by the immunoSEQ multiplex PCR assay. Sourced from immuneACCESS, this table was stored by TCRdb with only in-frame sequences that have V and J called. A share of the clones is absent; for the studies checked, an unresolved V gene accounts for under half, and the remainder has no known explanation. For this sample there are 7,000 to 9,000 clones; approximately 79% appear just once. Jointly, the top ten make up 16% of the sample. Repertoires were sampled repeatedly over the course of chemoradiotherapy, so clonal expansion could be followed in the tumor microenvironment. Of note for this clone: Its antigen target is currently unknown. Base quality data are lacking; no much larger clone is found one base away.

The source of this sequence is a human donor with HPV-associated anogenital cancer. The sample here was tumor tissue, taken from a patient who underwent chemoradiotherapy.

The DNA sequence is given as TGTGCCATCAGTGAGGGCAGATCCTACGAGCAGTACTTC. This translates into CAISEGRSYEQYF. The sequence links TRBV10-3 to TRBJ2-7, with the D gene too uncertain to name. Per the germline V gene, ENHRY is the CDR1 and SYGVKD is the CDR2. The junction shows trimming of 2 bases on V and 1 base on J, plus 6 bases between the germline ends. Including cysteine and phenylalanine, the CDR3 has 13 amino acids. Only the CDR3 part of the read is kept: 39 bases, read in frame from the first base.